Shown below are 23 T cell receptor beta chains from a single sample sequenced in a study of shared clonotypes between healthy human individuals. Positive CCR7 selection of CD45RO-negative cells yielded the naive CD8 cells, and terminally differentiated effector memory CD45RA+ cells were excluded. Repertoires were generated with immunoSEQ multiplex PCR, while TCRdb's copy carries only in-frame clones and drops some. Of about 2.1 million clones listed, 93% are singletons. Sequences were obtained from naive CD8+ T cells from PBMCs. These receptors were taken from a man between 18 and 35 years old in good health. Some clones in this sample may be carry-over from other donors' samples.

The chain is built from TRBV28 and TRBJ1-5; 8 bases line up with TRBD1. From germline, CDR1 is MDHEN and CDR2 SYDVKM. The V segment lost 7 bases and the J segment 0 bases; nucleotides outside the gene matches: 14. The CDR3 totals 18 residues. CDR3 nucleotides: TGTGCCAGCATAGGCGGACAGGGAATACTATATAGCAATCAGCCCCAGCATTTT. Translating gives CASIGGQGILYSNQPQHF. Looking up the rest from reference TRBV28 and TRBJ1-5 gives the full variable domain: DVKVTQSSRYLVKRTGEKVFLECVQDMDHENMFWYRQDPGLGLRLIYFSYDVKMKEKGDIPEGYSVSREKKERFSLILESASTNQTSMYLCASIGGQGILYSNQPQHFGDGTRLSIL.

The chain carries TRBV5-4 and TRBJ2-1, with 8 bases matching TRBD2. The CDR3 contains 15 residues. Germline values: CDR1 SGHNT, CDR2 YYREEE (reference sequence). Germline trimming cut 7 bases from V and 7 bases from J; bases unmatched to any gene: 13. The CDR3: CASAKRLAGVNEQFF. The CDR3, as DNA: TGTGCCAGCGCAAAAAGGCTAGCGGGCGTGAATGAGCAGTTCTTC.

This chain links TRBV30 with TRBJ1-3; perhaps TRBD1 as D (6 bases). CDR1 and CDR2 from the germline V gene are GTSNPN and SVGIG (reference sequence). The CDR3 runs 14 residues. Trimming removed 4 bases at V and 1 base at J, with 11 bases between. As DNA, the CDR3 is TGTGCCTGGACTGCTCAGGGGTCTGGAAACACCATATATTTT. It yields the protein CAWTAQGSGNTIYF.

This rearrangement joins TRBV28 to TRBJ2-2, with no clear D. Germline CDR1 is MDHEN and CDR2 is SYDVKM. Deletions cut 6 bases from V and 3 bases from J, with 14 bases between. This CDR3 comprises 15 residues. CDR3 in DNA: TGTGCCAGCAGCCCCGCATTGAAAGACACCGGGGAGCTGTTTTTT. Protein sequence: CASSPALKDTGELFF.

CDR3 in DNA: TGTGCCAGCAGCTTAAGCAGCGACGAGCAGTACTTC. Its translation is CASSLSSDEQYF. V gene TRBV7-9 combines with J gene TRBJ2-5; D not resolved. With the DNA end fitting TRBJ2-7 better, the J assignment may be wrong. The CDR3 length is 12 residues. Germline CDR1 and CDR2: SEHNR and FQNEAQ (reference sequence).

The genes are TRBV28 and TRBJ2-7; D is possibly TRBD1 (6 bases). The CDR3 length is 13 residues. CDR1 MDHEN and CDR2 SYDVKM come from the germline V gene. V shed 4 bases and J shed 2 bases, with 9 bases lying between them. The CDR3 protein is CASSSNRAYEQYF. The CDR3 nucleotides read TGTGCCAGCAGTTCGAACAGGGCCTACGAGCAGTACTTC.

The chain joins TRBV5-1 to TRBJ2-7; D may be TRBD1 (5 bases). CDR1 and CDR2 from the germline V gene are SGHRS and YFSETQ. The CDR3 runs 15 residues. V lost 0 bases to trimming and J lost 2 bases, with 12 bases between them. The CDR3 nucleotides are TGCGCCAGCAGCTTGGAGGCAGGGTTAACCTACGAGCAGTACTTC. This translates into CASSLEAGLTYEQYF. The complete variable domain, with remaining parts taken from reference TRBV5-1 and TRBJ2-7, reads KAGVTQTPRYLIKTRGQQVTLSCSPISGHRSVSWYQQTPGQGLQFLFEYFSETQRNKGNFPGRFSGRQFSNSRSEMNVSTLELGDSALYLCASSLEAGLTYEQYFGPGTRLTVT.

This chain joins TRBV27 and TRBJ2-7, with 11 bases that match TRBD1. CDR3 length equals 14 residues. The trim removed 6 bases at V and 3 bases at J, leaving 4 bases unmatched. Germline CDR1 and CDR2: MNHEY and SMNVEV (reference sequence). The CDR3 here is CASRDRGPIYEQYF. Here the CDR3 DNA reads TGTGCCAGCAGGGACAGGGGGCCCATCTACGAGCAGTACTTC.

The V call is TRBV7-9, the J call TRBJ1-1; 7 bases fit TRBD1. CDR3 length equals 13 residues. Germline-derived CDR1 and CDR2 are SEHNR and FQNEAQ (reference sequence). With 5 bases clipped from V and 3 bases from J, the junction kept 3 bases outside the gene matches. CDR3 sequence: CASSQGDYTEAFF. The CDR3 DNA reads TGTGCCAGCAGCCAGGGGGATTACACTGAAGCTTTCTTT.

J is TRBJ1-5 and V is TRBV25-1, with D perhaps TRBD1 (6 bases). Trimming stripped 1 base from V and 5 bases from J, with 15 bases between. The germline gives CDR1 MGHDK, CDR2 SYGVNS. This CDR3 comprises 16 residues. The CDR3 sequence is CASSESFIEGDQPQHF. Written as DNA, the CDR3 is TGTGCCAGCAGTGAATCGTTTATCGAGGGGGATCAGCCCCAGCATTTT.

V and J are TRBV28 and TRBJ1-2; D is uncertain. This CDR3 spans 13 amino acids. Trimming removed 8 bases at V and 2 bases at J, with 12 bases between. Per germline, CDR1 MDHEN and CDR2 SYDVKM. In DNA form, the CDR3 reads TGTGCCAGCGCACCGACAATCAACTATGGCTACACCTTC. Its translation is CASAPTINYGYTF.

CDR3 nucleotide sequence: TGTGCCAGCAGCCCCCTTCAGTCCTTGACCGAGCAGTACTTC. Translated: CASSPLQSLTEQYF. The chain joins TRBV28 to TRBJ2-7; the D is unclear. The V gene's germline CDR1 is MDHEN and CDR2 SYDVKM. The CDR3 runs 14 residues. The ends were cut back, 6 bases at V and 6 bases at J, with 18 bases in the middle.

The chain joins TRBV29-1 to TRBJ2-7; TRBD1 might be the D (5 bases). CDR3 size: 15 residues. CDR1 and CDR2 (germline): SQVTM, ANQGSEA. The V end was cut by 5 bases, the J end by 0 bases, with 17 bases between. The CDR3 sequence: CSVQTRSDSSYEQYF. In DNA, the CDR3 is TGCAGCGTTCAAACCCGTTCCGACAGCTCCTACGAGCAGTACTTC.

Only one count was recorded for this clone. The chain uses TRBV5-1 and TRBJ2-1; 8 bases align to TRBD2. Trimming cost V 4 bases and J 4 bases; bases outside gene matches: 19. The CDR3 loop spans 19 amino acids. Germline V gene data show CDR1 as SGHRS and CDR2 as YFSETQ. The CDR3 DNA reads TGCGCCAGCAGCCCAGGCCGTAGGAGCGGGAGACTTCGGTACAATGAGCAGTTCTTC. Residues: CASSPGRRSGRLRYNEQFF.

This chain links TRBV27 with TRBJ2-1; 7 nucleotides align to TRBD1. CDR1 and CDR2 (germline): MNHEY, SMNVEV (reference sequence). The CDR3 is 16 residues long. With 6 bases clipped from V and 2 bases from J, the junction kept 10 bases outside the gene matches. CDR3 DNA: TGTGCCAGCAGCACCCGGGACAGCAAACCCTACAATGAGCAGTTCTTC. It encodes CASSTRDSKPYNEQFF.

The rearrangement links TRBV27 to TRBJ2-1; TRBD2 matches 8 bases. Unmatched junction bases numbered 12, after V lost 5 bases and J lost 9 bases. The V gene's germline CDR1 is MNHEY and CDR2 SMNVEV (reference sequence). The CDR3 has 15 amino acids. This CDR3 is CASSTREGQSSEQFF. As DNA, the CDR3 is TGTGCCAGCAGTACCCGGGAGGGCCAAAGCAGTGAGCAGTTCTTC.

The count of this clone is one. Possible read error: a much larger clone is one base away. The chain joins TRBV5-8 to TRBJ2-7; D gene uncertain. The germline gives CDR1 SGHTS, CDR2 YDEGEE. The CDR3 spans 15 residues. V was trimmed by 0 bases and J by 0 bases, leaving 10 bases between them. This CDR3 is CASSLGSWTSYEQYF. As DNA, the CDR3 is TGTGCCAGCAGCTTGGGGTCATGGACCTCCTACGAGCAGTACTTC.

The chain recombines TRBV13 with TRBJ2-7, with D perhaps matching TRBD1 (5 bases). V dropped 3 bases and J dropped 2 bases, with 17 bases sitting between them. The CDR3 sequence is 16 residues long. Germline-derived CDR1 and CDR2 are PRHDT and FYEKMQ (reference sequence). The chain's CDR3 is CASSFRGRSTAYEQYF. DNA of the CDR3: TGTGCCAGCAGCTTTCGTGGCAGGTCGACAGCCTACGAGCAGTACTTC.

The chain recombines TRBV6-5 with TRBJ2-5, with D perhaps matching TRBD1 (5 bases). Germline V CDR1 and CDR2: MNHEY, SVGAGI. Trimming pared 2 bases from V and 5 bases from J, leaving 15 bases between. There are 15 residues in the CDR3. This CDR3 is CASSYVQEGIETQYF. The DNA of the CDR3 is TGTGCCAGCAGTTACGTACAGGAAGGGATCGAGACCCAGTACTTC.

This chain connects TRBV5-6 to TRBJ2-7; D is unresolved. The CDR3 covers 13 residues. Trimming cost V 2 bases and J 3 bases, with 9 bases left between them. Germline values: CDR1 SGHDT, CDR2 YYEEEE. For the CDR3, the DNA is TGTGCCAGCAGCTTCGGGTCACACTACGAGCAGTACTTC. Translating gives CASSFGSHYEQYF.

This chain connects TRBV15 to TRBJ2-3, with 10 bases fitting TRBD2. The V gene end was trimmed by 0 bases and the J gene end by 8 bases; junction bases not matched to a gene: 5. Germline CDR1 is LNHNV and CDR2 is YYDKDF (reference sequence). The CDR3 extends over 15 amino acids. The DNA for the CDR3 is TGTGCCACCAGCAGAGAGGGGACTAGCGCGGCTACGCAGTATTTT. It translates to CATSREGTSAATQYF.

The V call is TRBV15, the J call TRBJ1-1, with a possible D match to TRBD1 (5 bases). CDR1 LNHNV and CDR2 YYDKDF come from the germline V gene (reference sequence). The CDR3 consists of 16 residues. The V end was cut by 7 bases, the J end by 8 bases, with 26 bases between. The CDR3 spells CATTSGPRLMGSEAFF. CDR3 nucleotide sequence: TGTGCCACCACCTCAGGGCCCAGGTTGATGGGGAGCGAAGCTTTCTTT.

This chain joins TRBV19 and TRBJ1-1; D not resolved. V was clipped by 7 bases and J by 1 base, with 10 bases between them. CDR3 length: 13 residues. CDR1 is LNHDA, CDR2 SQIVND, per germline (reference sequence). The CDR3 spells CASTTYGNTEAFF. The CDR3 nucleotides are TGTGCCAGTACCACATATGGGAACACTGAAGCTTTCTTT.